This TCR beta chain was recorded in a study of Ad26.COV2.S vaccination and SARS-CoV-2 variants. Study-level information: Enrollment placed the donor in the COV1001 Ad26.COV2.S trial arm. Ad26.COV2.S shots went into the muscle once or twice, 56 days apart.

Generated by immunoSEQ multiplex PCR, the TCRdb table keeps only in-frame clones and is missing some. The sample lists some 390,000 clones, approximately 90% occurring once. The CDR3 consists of 15 residues. The V gene's germline CDR1 is SGHAT and CDR2 FQNNGV. V shed 5 bases and J 4 bases; nucleotides not matched to a gene: 10. Specified treatment: 19 received Ad26.COV2.S at low or high dose, single or two shots; about 5 received placebo; per-sample allocation not given. It was on day 63 after the first vaccine or placebo injection that samples were taken. The study's findings and limits: Reported findings describe substantial breadth in spike-specific CD8+ and CD4+ T cell responses following vaccination. With respect to non-spike TCR breadth, vaccine and placebo recipients were similar.

About this clone itself: Its antigen is unidentified.

This clonotype was sampled from a person between 18 and 65 years old who received the Ad26.COV2.S COVID-19 vaccine or a placebo. The sequenced sample was peripheral blood, obtained in a trial of Ad26.COV2.S vaccine versus placebo. J is TRBJ1-2 and V is TRBV11-2; 7 nucleotides align to TRBD1. CDR3 in amino acids: CASSILDRDPYGYTF. The CDR3 DNA is TGTGCCAGCAGCATTCTCGACAGGGACCCCTATGGCTACACCTTC.